This T cell receptor (beta chain) was found in a study of beta chain features in type 1 diabetes (dated by TCRdb to the late 2010s). Notes on the research overall: Mean age, gender distribution, total cell number and subset yield did not differ between patients and healthy donors. A total of roughly 100,000,000 sorted cells were examined across all samples, and the number of cells per subset was strongly correlated with RNA yield. The study compared the TCRB repertoires of sorted circulating CD4+ T cell subsets in recently diagnosed type 1 diabetes patients with those in matched healthy donors. Whereas all 30 or so donors provided naive and central memory subsets, regulatory and stem cell-like memory subsets were isolated from just 8 patients and about 8 healthy donors. Results and caveats for the whole study, not just this receptor: HLA sub-analyses involved small numbers of individuals, so any influence of HLA type on TCRB rearrangement remained unresolved. Patients with type 1 diabetes made fewer insertions and deleted more nucleotides at VDJ recombination sites, implying thymic rearrangement abnormalities. PCR may preferentially amplify shorter templates, but because patient and control samples were amplified and corrected together, any resulting skew would affect both groups equally. Sequencing cDNA rather than genomic DNA could over-represent highly expressing activated cells, although activation and CD3 levels did not differ between groups. Naive, central memory and regulatory TCRB repertoires appeared to be more similar among patients than among healthy donors. A moderate but significant shortening of TCRB CDR3 length was observed in type 1 diabetes patients in all four CD4+ subsets.

V loses 6 bases at its end and J loses 1 base; junction bases beyond the gene matches: 2. The germline V gene (reference sequence) yields LNHNV for CDR1 and YYDKDF for CDR2. The CDR3, from cysteine to phenylalanine, totals 15 residues. Here the CDR3 DNA is all that survives: 45 bases in frame from base 1. A single peripheral blood draw of approximately 0.11 L on average was collected from each donor into heparinised tubes. A BD FACSAria II and a panel including CD45RO, CCR7, CD25, CD127, CD95 and CD27 were used to sort naive, central memory, regulatory and stem cell-like memory CD4+ T cells. A purity above 98% was achieved for all sorted populations. PBMCs were isolated immediately by Lymphoprep density gradient centrifugation and stained directly without culture. So that batch effects would be minimized, each experiment stained and sorted samples in pairs, pairing one healthy donor with one patient.

About this clone: Its antigen specificity is not known. The input lacks base qualities; no much larger clone sits a single base away.

The entire amount of isolated RNA was reverse transcribed using the High Capacity cDNA Reverse Transcription Kit, so the sequenced TCRB transcripts were expressed ones. Deep immunoSEQ sequencing was applied to naive, central memory and regulatory T cell samples, giving an average of about 3.57 million total reads per sample. After sorted cells were lysed in RLT buffer, RNA was extracted with DNase-treated RNeasy Micro or Mini kits, with the choice depending on cell number. To prevent cross-contamination, each cell subset was processed individually, whereas patient and healthy donor samples were processed jointly. TCRB sequences were amplified from cDNA with the immunoSEQ multiplex PCR, producing 87-bp fragments spanning the CDR3 region. The amplicons were sequenced using the Illumina HiSeq platform. The source study handled its data this way. PCR bias was corrected computationally using synthetic template baselines, and reads within Hamming distance 2 were collapsed, with unmergeable singletons discarded. Reads were aligned against IMGT to assign V, D and J genes, CDR3 length and insertions or deletions at six rearrangement sites. Within each subset, clonotype counts were normalized to sorted cell number, after which true diversity and Gini coefficients were computed with the tcR R package. The overlap coefficient, calculated on TCRB nucleotide sequences, was used to measure repertoire sharing. Out-of-frame TCRB sequences from naive cells were analyzed as a proxy for the pre-selection repertoire. TCRdb limited this immuneACCESS table to in-frame rearrangements with V and J called. A share of clones is missing; checked studies link under half to unresolved V genes, and the rest is unexplained. V and J calls and clone size follow that table, whereas D and trimming were derived from the DNA. This sample comprises just over 600,000 clones, less than 20% of them detected only once. The ten largest account for about 0.093% of the sample.

The clonotype originates from a man between 18 and 35 years old in good health. The sequence is built from TRBV15 and TRBJ2-2, and TRBD2 aligns with 10 junction nucleotides. The sample was naive CD4+ T cells from blood. The sample's cell subset or site label, decoded: true naive CD4+ T cells. The sequenced DNA: TGTGCCACCAGAAGGACTAGCGGGAACACCGGGGAGCTGTTTTTT. It encodes CATRRTSGNTGELFF.